The 9 T cell receptor beta chains listed next were all sequenced from one sample in a study of blood T cell repertoires in COVID-19. The method was immunoSEQ multiplex PCR; TCRdb's version includes in-frame clones alone and lacks a portion of them. The repertoire has around 60,000 clones, 65% to 85% of them found once; the top ten carry 20% to 25%. The source material was peripheral blood. Source of these receptors: a man of 80 years or more with active or convalescent COVID-19.

This clone was seen more than once but under ten times. Additional DNA sequences in this sample encode the identical CDR3. The CDR3 sequence is CASSQGGEETQYF. CDR3 DNA: TGTGCCAGCAGCCAGGGAGGAGAAGAGACCCAGTACTTC. The rearrangement joins TRBV3-1 (or the pseudogene TRBV3-2) to TRBJ2-5; D perhaps matches TRBD2 (6 bases). From germline, CDR1 is LGHDT and CDR2 YNNKEL (reference sequence). The CDR3 covers 13 residues. Trimming took 3 bases from V and 3 from J, leaving 8 bases between them.

This chain links TRBV7-9 with TRBJ2-1; a possible D gene is TRBD1 (5 bases). The CDR3 has 13 residues. Trimming left V 5 bases short and J 8 bases short, with 13 bases between. Germline V CDR1 and CDR2: SEHNR, FQNEAQ (reference sequence). The CDR3 DNA reads as TGTGCCAGCAGCGATGAGTGGGGCGATGAGCAGTTCTTC. Translating it yields CASSDEWGDEQFF.

This sequence joins TRBV14 and TRBJ2-1; D may be TRBD2 (5 bases). Germline lookup yields CDR1 SGHDN and CDR2 FVKESK. The CDR3 has 13 amino acids. Trimming shortened V by 1 base and J by 9 bases, and 10 bases separated the two germline ends. CDR3 sequence (DNA): TGTGCCAGCAGCCAAGTGGGAGTAGGTGAGCAGTTCTTC. Protein: CASSQVGVGEQFF.

This clone was recorded only once. This chain connects TRBV28 to TRBJ2-7, with TRBD1 matching over 8 bases. V lost 3 bases and J lost 4; bases outside the gene matches: 5. Germline lookup yields CDR1 MDHEN and CDR2 SYDVKM. CDR3 size: 14 residues. CDR3 protein: CASSFLQGDYEQYF. The CDR3 DNA is TGTGCCAGCAGTTTTCTACAGGGGGATTACGAGCAGTACTTC.

This clone was picked up a small number of times. The chain recombines TRBV7-9 with TRBJ2-7; no clear D. Germline V gene data show CDR1 as SEHNR and CDR2 as FQNEAQ (reference sequence). Trimming stripped 1 base from V and 6 bases from J, with 16 bases between. This CDR3 has 15 amino acids. The CDR3: CASSLGANLVAEQYF. The CDR3 nucleotides are TGTGCCAGCAGCTTAGGGGCAAATCTGGTCGCCGAGCAGTACTTC.

This rearrangement joins TRBV10-2 to TRBJ1-6; D is ambiguous. This CDR3 has 11 residues. Germline loops: CDR1 WSHSY, CDR2 SAAADI. V lost 5 bases to trimming and J lost 7 bases, with 3 bases between them. The CDR3 nucleotides read TGCGCCAGCAGTCAAAATTCACCCCTCCACTTT. Translated, it gives CASSQNSPLHF.

This chain uses TRBV7-9 with TRBJ2-1; no reliable D call. Trimming cost V 5 bases and J 1 base, with 18 bases left between them. This CDR3 region has 17 residues. CDR1 SEHNR and CDR2 FQNEAQ come from the germline V gene (reference sequence). The CDR3 DNA reads as TGTGCCAGCAGCCCCACCGCCGTTAGTGGTTCCTACAATGAGCAGTTCTTC. It specifies CASSPTAVSGSYNEQFF.

The chain has TRBV19 and TRBJ2-7; tentative D call: TRBD2 (6 bases). Trimming took 3 bases from V and 6 from J, leaving 27 bases between them. The CDR3 extends over 18 amino acids. Germline-derived CDR1 and CDR2 are LNHDA and SQIVND (reference sequence). The CDR3 sequence: CASSIFGPEEGYGSEQYF. As DNA, the CDR3 is TGTGCCAGTAGTATTTTCGGGCCCGAGGAGGGGTATGGGTCCGAGCAGTACTTC. Together with reference TRBV19 and TRBJ2-7, the CDR3 gives the full variable domain: DGGITQSPKYLFRKEGQNVTLSCEQNLNHDAMYWYRQDPGQGLRLIYYSQIVNDFQKGDIAEGYSVSREKKESFPLTVTSAQKNPTAFYLCASSIFGPEEGYGSEQYFGPGTRLTVT.

The chain employs TRBV7-9 and TRBJ2-7; D possibly corresponds to TRBD1 (6 bases). Trimming cost V 3 bases and J 2 bases, with 8 bases left between them. CDR1 and CDR2 (germline): SEHNR, FQNEAQ (reference sequence). The CDR3 extends over 13 amino acids. The CDR3 loop is CASSFTGTYEQYF. The CDR3 DNA follows: TGTGCCAGCAGCTTTACAGGGACCTACGAGCAGTACTTC.